What follows are 29 T cell receptor beta chains derived from one specimen sequenced in a study of CD8+CD57+ T cells in acquired aplastic anemia. It was genomic DNA that served as the template for profiling TCR beta VDJ and CDR3. TCRdb recomputed calls from the reads with MiXCR, one row per CDR3 protein. Seen here are roughly 190,000 distinct CDR3 sequences, approximately 52% observed once, and the top ten hold roughly 15%. Sequencing was carried out using sorted CD4+, CD8+, or CD8+CD57+ T cells (not recorded which) from PBMCs. The source is a human donor in good health, serving as a control.

This clonotype has a single count. The chain carries TRBV24-1 and TRBJ1-5; possibly TRBD1 for D (6 bases). V was pared by 4 bases and J by 3 bases, with 12 bases between. In germline, CDR1 is KGHDR, CDR2 SFDVKD. This CDR3 region has 15 residues. This CDR3 reads CATSDRSGDNQPQHF. DNA for the CDR3: TGTGCCACCAGTGACCGATCAGGGGACAATCAGCCCCAGCATTTT.

The V call is TRBV2, the J call TRBJ1-6; 9 nucleotides match TRBD1. Trimming at V came to 7 bases and at J to 9 bases, leaving 7 bases not matched to a gene. This CDR3 has 14 amino acids. Per the germline V gene, CDR1 is SNHLY and CDR2 is FYNNEI. CDR3 sequence: CASTKQGARSPLHF. The CDR3 DNA follows: TGTGCCAGCACTAAACAGGGGGCACGTTCACCCCTCCACTTT.

The chain carries TRBV24-1 and TRBJ1-6; D is unresolved. Trimming left V 6 bases short and J 5 bases short, with 16 bases between. There are 16 residues in the CDR3. CDR1 is KGHDR and CDR2 is SFDVKD in the germline V gene. The DNA of the CDR3 is TGTGCCACCAGTTTCCCCCCATCACACAATAATTCACCCCTCCACTTT. It is translated as CATSFPPSHNNSPLHF.

This rearrangement joins TRBV20-1 to TRBJ1-1; D not certain. Germline CDR1 and CDR2: DFQATT and SNEGSKA (reference sequence). V gave up 2 bases and J gave up 3 bases, with 7 bases separating them. This CDR3 is built from 12 residues. In nucleotides, the CDR3 is TGCAGTGCTAGAAAAAAGGACACTGAAGCTTTCTTT. Translation gives CSARKKDTEAFF.

Ten or more counts support this clonotype. The gene calls are TRBV10-3 and TRBJ2-1, with 9 bases aligning to TRBD1. Germline V gives CDR1 ENHRY, CDR2 SYGVKD. This CDR3 has 16 residues. J was trimmed by 5 bases and V by 7 bases; bases with no gene match: 12. In nucleotides, the CDR3 is TGTGCCATCAAAGTCGGGTCTGGGACAGGGAACAATGAGCAGTTCTTC. Residues: CAIKVGSGTGNNEQFF.

This clonotype was seen repeatedly, ten times or more. The chain is built from TRBV7-3 and TRBJ2-2, with 7 bases aligning to TRBD1. The CDR3 runs 15 residues. V dropped 5 bases and J dropped 3; count of bases not matched to a gene: 6. The germline V gene has CDR1 SGHTA and CDR2 FQGTGA. The CDR3 loop is CASSLGQEHTGELFF. The DNA for the CDR3 is TGTGCCAGCAGCCTCGGACAGGAGCACACCGGGGAGCTGTTTTTT.

The J gene is TRBJ2-1, the V gene TRBV7-2; TRBD2 matches at 10 bases. This CDR3 contains 17 residues. V lost 4 bases to trimming and J lost 7 bases; unmatched junction nucleotides: 13. CDR1 and CDR2 from the germline V gene are SGHTA and FQGNSA. CDR3 bases: TGTGCCAGCAGCTCACAGGGTAGCGGGGGGCGGGCTAATGAGCAGTTCTTC. Protein product: CASSSQGSGGRANEQFF.

The V and J genes are TRBV11-3 and TRBJ2-1; 7 nucleotides match TRBD2. The length of the CDR3 is 15 residues. The ends lost 4 bases at V and 9 bases at J; junction bases unmatched: 12. Per germline, CDR1 SGHNT and CDR2 YENEEA. The CDR3 DNA follows: TGTGCCAGCAGCTCCAAAGCGGGGTCCCGGGGTGAGCAGTTCTTC. Translation: CASSSKAGSRGEQFF. Together with reference TRBV11-3 and TRBJ2-1, the CDR3 gives the full variable domain: EAGVVQSPRYKIIEKKQPVAFWCNPISGHNTLYWYLQNLGQGPELLIRYENEEAVDDSQLPKDRFSAERLKGVDSTLKIQPAELGDSAVYLCASSSKAGSRGEQFFGPGTRLTVL.

As regards this clonotype: It may be a read error: a sequence one base away is much more abundant. The chain combines TRBV11-3 with TRBJ1-6, with 7 nucleotides matching TRBD1. V shed 6 bases and J 7 bases; nucleotides not matched to a gene: 12. The CDR3 consists of 16 residues. Per the germline V gene, CDR1 is SGHNT and CDR2 is YENEEA. CDR3 nucleotide sequence: TGTGCCAGCAGTACCTTTCGACAGGGAACGAATTCACCCCTCCACTTT. This translates into CASSTFRQGTNSPLHF.

The J gene is TRBJ2-3, the V gene TRBV10-1; 10 positions match TRBD2. This CDR3 has 14 amino acids. Trimming at V came to 8 bases and at J to 4 bases, leaving 6 bases not matched to a gene. The germline CDR1 and CDR2 sequences are WNHNN and SYGVQD (reference sequence). CDR3 DNA sequence: TGCGCCAGCGGTACCGGGACTAGCGCAGATACGCAGTATTTT. Translating gives CASGTGTSADTQYF.

This clonotype was observed a few times. No conserved phenylalanine or tryptophan ends this CDR3, so it is likely a read error. The chain employs TRBV11-1 and TRBJ2-7; TRBD1 aligns across 9 bases. The CDR3 is 15 residues long. CDR1 SGHAT and CDR2 FQDESV come from the germline V gene (reference sequence). The CDR3 spells CASSPGTGTLYGQYS. In nucleotides, the CDR3 is TGTGCCAGCAGCCCGGGGACAGGGACCCTCTACGGGCAGTACTCC.

This clonotype was recorded many times. The rearrangement links TRBV30 to TRBJ1-5, with TRBD1 matching over 12 bases. Germline CDR1 GTSNPN, CDR2 SVGIG (reference sequence). The CDR3 consists of 14 residues. Trimming took 4 bases from V and 6 from J; bases not matched to a gene: 4. The CDR3 nucleotides are TGTGCCTGGAAGGGGACAGGGGGCACTCAGCCCCAGCATTTT. Translation gives CAWKGTGGTQPQHF.

V is TRBV7-2 and J is TRBJ1-2, with 9 bases aligning to TRBD1. The V gene's germline CDR1 is SGHTA and CDR2 FQGNSA. The CDR3 consists of 16 residues. With V trimmed by 2 bases and J by 2 bases, 6 bases remained unmatched. This CDR3 reads CASSLIAGQGNYGYTF. The DNA of the CDR3 is TGTGCCAGCAGCTTAATCGCGGGACAGGGAAACTATGGCTACACCTTC.

A few counts support this clonotype. A read error may be the cause here, since a much bigger clone is one base away. The V gene is TRBV6-5, the J gene TRBJ2-7, with D possibly being TRBD2 (7 bases). V lost 0 bases and J lost 3, with 18 bases in between. The CDR3 is made up of 17 amino acids. CDR1 is MNHEY, CDR2 SVGAGI, per germline. CDR3 nucleotide sequence: TGTGCCAGCAGTTACTCCGTAAGCTCGGGGGGCCTCTACGAGCAGTACTTC. It specifies CASSYSVSSGGLYEQYF.

The chain links TRBV15 to TRBJ1-1, with D possibly being TRBD1 (5 bases). V was shortened by 0 bases and J by 4 bases, with 12 bases between the two germline ends. The CDR3 spans 15 residues. Germline loops: CDR1 LNHNV, CDR2 YYDKDF (reference sequence). The CDR3 bases are TGTGCCACCAGCAGAGATCTCTTGAGGGGCACTGAAGCTTTCTTT. Translating gives CATSRDLLRGTEAFF.

This clonotype was found many times. The gene calls are TRBV6-5 and TRBJ2-5, with 8 bases lining up with TRBD1. The length of the CDR3 is 17 residues. Germline V CDR1 and CDR2: MNHEY, SVGAGI. V lost 0 bases, J lost 2 bases, and 8 bases stayed unmatched. CDR3 sequence: CASSYSRTGRGQETQYF. The CDR3 DNA follows: TGTGCCAGCAGTTACTCGCGGACAGGGCGGGGTCAAGAGACCCAGTACTTC.

V usage is TRBV7-2 and J usage is TRBJ1-1; 11 nucleotides match TRBD1. The CDR3 has 13 amino acids. With 3 bases clipped from V and 11 bases from J, the junction kept 5 bases outside the gene matches. Germline lookup yields CDR1 SGHTA and CDR2 FQGNSA. CDR3 protein: CASSFGDRGKAFF. CDR3 coding DNA: TGTGCCAGCAGCTTCGGGGACAGGGGGAAGGCTTTCTTT.

The chain uses TRBV9 and TRBJ1-6; 8 bases are shared with TRBD1. Germline CDR1 SGDLS, CDR2 YYNGEE. This CDR3 has 15 amino acids. The ends lost 3 bases at V and 8 bases at J; junction bases unmatched: 7. The CDR3 DNA is TGTGCCAGCAGCGCGACAGGGGCAGGTTATTCACCCCTCCACTTT. Translation gives CASSATGAGYSPLHF.

J is TRBJ2-5 and V is TRBV7-2, with D maybe TRBD2 (7 bases). The V gene lost 9 bases and the J gene lost 5 bases, with 19 bases spanning the gap. CDR3 length equals 14 residues. Germline lookup yields CDR1 SGHTA and CDR2 FQGNSA. The CDR3 bases are TGTGCCAGTAGTAAGTGGGGGGGCTTGGAGACCCAGTACTTC. This sequence encodes CASSKWGGLETQYF.

This clonotype was found a few times. V gene TRBV10-2 combines with J gene TRBJ2-7; 7 positions agree with TRBD1. CDR1 and CDR2 from the germline V gene are WSHSY and SAAADI. With V trimmed by 7 bases and J by 2 bases, 8 bases remained unmatched. This CDR3 contains 14 residues. CDR3 sequence: CASNAGTVAYEQYF. Here the CDR3 DNA reads TGCGCCAGCAACGCCGGGACAGTCGCCTACGAGCAGTACTTC.

The table lists this clonotype with many counts. The CDR3 coding sequence is TGCAGTGCCTGGTTCCCGGGCCGGACAGATACGCAGTATTTT. It yields the protein CSAWFPGRTDTQYF. This chain connects TRBV20-1 to TRBJ2-3; D is undetermined. Trimming took 6 bases from V and 3 from J, leaving 16 bases between them. CDR1 is DFQATT and CDR2 is SNEGSKA in the germline V gene (reference sequence). This CDR3 spans 14 amino acids.

The genes are TRBV7-8 and TRBJ2-7; TRBD1 might be the D (5 bases). Trimming stripped 4 bases from V and 4 bases from J, with 11 bases between. This CDR3 region has 13 residues. Germline V lookup: CDR1 SGHVS, CDR2 FQNEAQ. CDR3 DNA: TGTGCCAGCAGCTCCAGGGTAGGATACGAGCAGTACTTC. Residues: CASSSRVGYEQYF.

As to this clonotype: With a much larger clone just one base away, this may be a read error. The CDR3 sequence is CASSSRLALKYERYF. The CDR3 DNA follows: TGTGCCAGCAGCTCCCGACTAGCCCTCAAGTACGAGCGGTACTTC. V gene TRBV9 combines with J gene TRBJ2-7; TRBD2 matches at 7 bases. Germline assignment: CDR1 SGDLS and CDR2 YYNGEE. The CDR3 consists of 15 residues.

The rearrangement uses TRBV13 and TRBJ2-7; 7 positions agree with TRBD1. The CDR3 covers 16 residues. V shed 3 bases and J 7 bases; nucleotides not matched to a gene: 15. Germline V CDR1 and CDR2: PRHDT, FYEKMQ (reference sequence). The CDR3 coding sequence is TGTGCCAGCAGCTTTGATGGGACAGAGAGGGCAGGGGAGCAGTACTTC. Encoded protein: CASSFDGTERAGEQYF.

This clonotype showed up many times. V is TRBV3-1 and J is TRBJ2-7; TRBD2 might be the D (5 bases). Germline values: CDR1 LGHDT, CDR2 YNNKEL (reference sequence). The CDR3 has 14 residues. V was cut by 4 bases and J by 8 bases, with 18 bases left in between. The CDR3 nucleotides read TGTGCCAGCAGCCCCTCAATGAGGGCGGAGAAGCAGTACTTC. The encoded protein is CASSPSMRAEKQYF.

Ten or more counts support this clonotype. The CDR3 region is CSASFSGVPYEQYF. The CDR3 region has the DNA TGCAGTGCTAGTTTCAGTGGTGTCCCCTACGAGCAGTACTTC. The chain uses TRBV20-1 and TRBJ2-7; no firm D call. Trimming left V 3 bases short and J 2 bases short, with 14 bases between. The CDR3 has 14 residues. Germline V CDR1 and CDR2: DFQATT, SNEGSKA (reference sequence).

V usage is TRBV15 and J usage is TRBJ2-3; TRBD2 agrees at 7 bases. This CDR3 is built from 14 residues. The junction had 0 bases not matched to a gene; V was cut back by 0 bases and J by 3 bases. The germline gives CDR1 LNHNV, CDR2 YYDKDF (reference sequence). For the CDR3, the DNA is TGTGCCACCAGCAGAGAGGGAGGGACAGATACGCAGTATTTT. It yields the protein CATSREGGTDTQYF.

The gene calls are TRBV2 and TRBJ1-2; maybe TRBD1 (5 bases). Deletions cut 4 bases from V and 4 bases from J, with 10 bases between. The CDR3 contains 13 residues. CDR1 and CDR2 from the germline V gene are SNHLY and FYNNEI. Here the CDR3 DNA reads TGTGCCAGCAGTGGACCAGGGCCCTATGGCTACACCTTC. It translates to CASSGPGPYGYTF.

The chain has TRBV20-1 and TRBJ2-1, with 8 bases lining up with TRBD2. The CDR3 has 14 residues. Losses at the gene ends were 6 bases for V and 7 bases for J; bases not matched to a gene: 11. The germline gives CDR1 DFQATT, CDR2 SNEGSKA (reference sequence). DNA for the CDR3: TGCAGTGCGTGGGAGCGGGGGACGAGGAATGAGCAGTTCTTC. Its protein is CSAWERGTRNEQFF.